This TCR beta chain was recovered during a study of PD-1 blockade in classical Hodgkin lymphoma (dated by TCRdb to 2018 to 2020). About the study as a whole: Nivolumab dosing was 3 mg/kg intravenously every 2 weeks, continuing until either disease progression or unacceptable toxicity. The study used CyTOF and TCR beta sequencing to define a peripheral blood immune signature of response to PD-1 blockade in classical Hodgkin lymphoma.

V is cut back by 5 bases and J by 2 bases, with 11 bases in the junction unmatched. The CDR3 spans 16 residues, from the cysteine through the phenylalanine. CDR3 DNA only is kept here, 48 bases in frame from base 1. As encoded in the germline V gene, CDR1 is SGHVS while CDR2 is FQNEAQ. The time point label corresponds to: cycle 1 day 1 (C1D1), immediately before nivolumab initiation. Every trial patient had relapsed following autologous stem cell transplantation, and prior brentuximab vedotin exposure was what differed among cohorts A, B and C. The trial cohort was composed of approximately 60 patients with relapsed/refractory classical Hodgkin lymphoma, for whom complete response, partial response or progressive disease was recorded as best overall response. Single-agent nivolumab was administered to trial patients in the multi-cohort phase II CheckMate 205 trial. Best overall response was determined by an independent review committee according to the 2007 International Working Group response criteria. Trial PBMCs were obtained immediately prior to nivolumab initiation (C1D1) and on therapy at cycle 2 day 1 and cycle 4 day 1. Peripheral blood was collected in 8 mL Vacutainer Cell Preparation Tubes, from which PBMCs were isolated by centrifugation and then cryopreserved.

Broad study findings and their caveats: Newly diagnosed patients were reported to have lower baseline TCR diversity than healthy donors, and relapsed/refractory patients were reported to have lower baseline TCR diversity still. A significant rise by C4D1 was seen in CD4+ but not CD8+ TCR diversity (p=0.0027 vs p=0.16), with the rise being most apparent in complete responders (p=0.02). The study was restricted to a single clinical trial cohort, and the causes of repertoire differences, possibly disease activity or prior therapy, were left undefined. Trial patients with a complete response had baseline diversity similar to that of newly diagnosed patients, while partial responders and progressors had significantly lower diversity. Lower diversity was observed in patients in whom nivolumab was started less than 1 year after ASCT, and these patients were excluded from later analyses so that confounding by immune reconstitution would be avoided.

As to this clone: Its antigen has not been determined. Base qualities are not at hand, and no much larger clone is one base apart.

Genomic DNA was extracted with the Qiagen DNeasy kit from unsorted PBMCs and from negatively selected CD4+ and CD8+ fractions. TCR beta CDR3 regions were subjected to amplification by immunoSEQ multiplex PCR with primers that anneal to V and J segments. A synthetic immune receptor repertoire was used to minimize amplification bias, and any remaining bias was removed computationally after sequencing. The study's own analysis went as follows. Repertoire diversity was quantified as the Shannon entropy index using custom Python scripts. Unsorted, CD4+ and CD8+ repertoires were analyzed separately, except for combined analyses in which CD4+ and CD8+ sequences were merged in silico. A clone counted as expanded when the clone's frequency after treatment rose at least 2-fold relative to C1D1, and clones undetected at baseline were given a pseudocount of 0.5. Clones with 0 or 1 copy at C1D1 were defined as singleton clones, while clones with 2 or more copies were defined as non-singleton clones. Clones expanded in unsorted samples were assigned a CD4+, CD8+ or unknown annotation through matching of protein sequences in sorted samples from the same patient. Wilcoxon tests on paired samples were used to test changes in diversity from C1D1 to C4D1. TCRdb's version of the immuneACCESS table is confined to in-frame rearrangements and falls short of the full clone set. An unresolved V gene accounts for under half of the shortfall where checked; the remainder is of unknown origin. The D gene and trimming were derived from the DNA, and the V and J assignments and clone size from that table. The sample table contains about 97,000 clones; only one count was recorded for approximately 80% of them. The ten most abundant clones make up more than 10% of the sample.

The chain is made from TRBV7-8 and TRBJ2-7; TRBD2 fits 8 bases in the junction. The receptor was derived from a human donor with classical Hodgkin lymphoma. The material was peripheral blood mononuclear cells (PBMCs), obtained at baseline. The CDR3 region reads CASSKSGSRDAYEQYF. DNA sequence: TGTGCCAGCAGCAAGAGCGGGAGCCGGGACGCCTACGAGCAGTACTTC. The variable domain in full, with residues beyond the CDR3 obtained from the reference TRBV7-8 and TRBJ2-7 genes, is GAGVSQSPRYKVAKRGQDVALRCDPISGHVSLFWYQQALGQGPEFLTYFQNEAQLDKSGLPSDRFFAERPEGSVSTLKIQRTQQEDSAVYLCASSKSGSRDAYEQYFGPGTRLTVT.